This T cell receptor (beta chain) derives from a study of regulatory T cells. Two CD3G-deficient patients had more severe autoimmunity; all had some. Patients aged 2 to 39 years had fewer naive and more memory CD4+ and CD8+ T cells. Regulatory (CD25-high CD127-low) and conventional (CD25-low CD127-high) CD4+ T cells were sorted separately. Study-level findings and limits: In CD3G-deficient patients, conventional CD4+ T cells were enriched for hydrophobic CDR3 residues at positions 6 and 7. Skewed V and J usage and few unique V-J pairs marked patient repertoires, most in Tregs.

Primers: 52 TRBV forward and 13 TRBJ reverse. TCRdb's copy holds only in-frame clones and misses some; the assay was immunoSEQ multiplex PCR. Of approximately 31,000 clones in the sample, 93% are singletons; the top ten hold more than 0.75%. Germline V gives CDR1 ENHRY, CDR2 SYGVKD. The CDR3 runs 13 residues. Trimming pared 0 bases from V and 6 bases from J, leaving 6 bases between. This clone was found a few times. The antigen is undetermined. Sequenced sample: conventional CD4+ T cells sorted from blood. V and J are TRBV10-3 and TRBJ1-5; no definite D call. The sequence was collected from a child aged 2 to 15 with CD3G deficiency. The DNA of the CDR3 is TGTGCCATCAGTGAGTCGTTTGTTCAGCCCCAGCATTTT. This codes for CAISESFVQPQHF.